The next 21 T cell receptor beta chains were all read from a single sample in a study of OX40 agonist ivuxolimab in advanced cancers. Library method: the immunoSEQ multiplex PCR assay. As stored in TCRdb, this immuneACCESS dataset retains in-frame rearrangements with V and J assigned. A fraction of the clones does not appear; measured against another copy, unresolved V genes explain less than half of the discrepancy, and the remainder lacks a known reason. This sample holds approximately 70,000 clones; approximately 89% were observed only once. Clones ranked in the top ten supply roughly 1% of the sample. The source material was CD4+ or CD8+ T cells sorted from blood, sampled in a trial of the OX40 agonist ivuxolimab. The receptors originated from an adult with an advanced solid tumor such as melanoma, head and neck, liver or kidney cancer.

The V gene is TRBV4-2, the J gene TRBJ1-2; D is undetermined. Germline-derived CDR1 and CDR2 are LGHNA and YNFKEQ. The length of the CDR3 is 15 residues. V lost 0 bases, J lost 2 bases, and 10 bases lay in between. CDR3 amino acids: CASSQDGEVNYGYTF. The CDR3, as DNA: TGTGCCAGCAGCCAAGATGGGGAGGTCAACTATGGCTACACCTTC.

The chain combines TRBV6-1 with TRBJ1-5; 10 bases fit TRBD1. CDR3 length: 13 amino acids. The germline gives CDR1 MNHNS, CDR2 SASEGT. The ends lost 8 bases at V and 6 bases at J; junction bases unmatched: 4. The CDR3 nucleotides read TGTGCCAGCGGGACAGGGGTAGTTCAGCCCCAGCATTTT. As protein: CASGTGVVQPQHF.

The J gene is TRBJ2-5, the V gene TRBV7-8; D unclear. The J call may be wrong; the DNA end is better matched by TRBJ2-7. The CDR3 runs to 13 residues. Germline lookup yields CDR1 SGHVS and CDR2 FQNEAQ. The CDR3 is CASSLGVIYEQYF. The CDR3 DNA follows: TGTGCCAGCAGCTTGGGCGTGATCTACGAGCAGTACTTC.

The V and J genes are TRBV27 and TRBJ2-3; TRBD1 might be the D (6 bases). This CDR3 has 15 amino acids. Germline assignment: CDR1 MNHEY and CDR2 SMNVEV (reference sequence). V lost 0 bases, J lost 2 bases, and 9 bases lay in between. The CDR3 reads CASSLSGQPTDTQYF. For the CDR3, the DNA is TGTGCCAGCAGTTTATCAGGACAGCCCACAGATACGCAGTATTTT.

The chain couples TRBV5-6 to TRBJ1-2; unclear D gene. This CDR3 spans 15 amino acids. V lost 0 bases and J lost 6, with 15 bases in between. Germline CDR1 and CDR2: SGHDT and YYEEEE. The CDR3 bases are TGTGCCAGCAGCTTGGTGCGTCGCCCCCCCCATGGCTACACCTTC. Translated, it gives CASSLVRRPPHGYTF.

This chain connects TRBV5-8 to TRBJ2-7; 11 bases map to TRBD2. J gave up 3 bases and V 7 bases, and 9 bases lay outside the gene matches. This CDR3 comprises 15 residues. Germline lookup yields CDR1 SGHTS and CDR2 YDEGEE. The CDR3 protein is CASRRVAGGIYEQYF. The CDR3 DNA reads as TGTGCCAGCCGACGCGTAGCGGGAGGGATCTACGAGCAGTACTTC.

The genes are TRBV6-6 and TRBJ2-1; 7 bases align to TRBD2. CDR3 length equals 12 residues. The germline CDR1 and CDR2 sequences are MNHNY and SVGAGI (reference sequence). The trim removed 5 bases at V and 8 bases at J, leaving 3 bases unmatched. The CDR3 protein is CASSPGGYEQFF. The CDR3 DNA reads TGTGCCAGCAGTCCGGGGGGTTATGAGCAGTTCTTC.

The chain recombines TRBV6-5 with TRBJ1-2; D may be TRBD1 (5 bases). The CDR3 totals 12 residues. In germline, CDR1 is MNHEY, CDR2 SVGAGI. Trimming left V 4 bases short and J 6 bases short, with 9 bases between. The DNA of the CDR3 is TGTGCCAGCAGTTCGGGGGGAGATGGCTACACCTTC. It translates to CASSSGGDGYTF.

This chain connects TRBV19 to TRBJ1-5; no definite D call. Trimming took off 8 bases at V and 5 bases at J, with 10 bases between the two ends. CDR3 length equals 12 residues. Germline loops: CDR1 LNHDA, CDR2 SQIVND (reference sequence). This chain's CDR3 is CASGQVDQPQHF. Here the CDR3 DNA reads TGTGCCAGTGGGCAGGTCGATCAGCCCCAGCATTTT. Complete variable domain (other parts from reference TRBV19 and TRBJ1-5): DGGITQSPKYLFRKEGQNVTLSCEQNLNHDAMYWYRQDPGQGLRLIYYSQIVNDFQKGDIAEGYSVSREKKESFPLTVTSAQKNPTAFYLCASGQVDQPQHFGDGTRLSIL.

For this clone: At one of its ends the junction is not consistent with the germline gene, which may arise from a read error. The gene calls are TRBV15 and TRBJ1-2; D may be TRBD1 (6 bases). The CDR3 totals 13 residues. Germline loops: CDR1 LNHNV, CDR2 YYDKDF (reference sequence). CDR3 amino acids: CATSRDRATGLHF. The CDR3 DNA is TGTGCCACCAGCAGAGATCGGGCAACAGGGCTTCACTTC.

This clone was counted a single time. The chain employs TRBV29-1 and TRBJ2-7; perhaps TRBD2 as D (6 bases). V lost 7 bases to trimming and J lost 3 bases, with 16 bases between them. Germline CDR1 SQVTM, CDR2 ANQGSEA. CDR3 length: 13 amino acids. The CDR3: CSASRDLNYEQYF. CDR3 nucleotides: TGCAGCGCATCCCGGGACTTGAACTACGAGCAGTACTTC.

The rearrangement joins TRBV7-9 to TRBJ2-7; D remains unclear. This CDR3 has 14 amino acids. Germline CDR1 SEHNR, CDR2 FQNEAQ (reference sequence). V was clipped by 5 bases and J by 9 bases, with 20 bases between them. The CDR3 DNA reads TGTGCCAGCAGCCCAGAGGAAACATCGTCCCGGCAGTACTTC. Translation gives CASSPEETSSRQYF.

The chain recombines TRBV20-1 with TRBJ1-2; D is unclear. CDR1 is DFQATT and CDR2 is SNEGSKA in the germline V gene (reference sequence). Trimming cost V 5 bases and J 3 bases, with 4 bases left between them. This CDR3 is built from 10 residues. The CDR3, as DNA: TGCAGTGCTTATGACTATGGCTACACCTTC. This encodes CSAYDYGYTF.

In this sample, this clone turned up once. The chain links TRBV5-1 to TRBJ2-5, with D tentatively TRBD2 (6 bases). Germline CDR1 and CDR2: SGHRS and YFSETQ. This CDR3 has 13 residues. Trimming left V 2 bases short and J 5 bases short, with 10 bases between. CDR3 coding DNA: TGCGCCAGCAGCTTCGGGACTGAGGAGACCCAGTACTTC. Residues: CASSFGTEETQYF. The full variable domain, completed using reference TRBV5-1 and TRBJ2-5, is KAGVTQTPRYLIKTRGQQVTLSCSPISGHRSVSWYQQTPGQGLQFLFEYFSETQRNKGNFPGRFSGRQFSNSRSEMNVSTLELGDSALYLCASSFGTEETQYFGPGTRLLVL.

This clone was found once. The V gene is TRBV6-5, the J gene TRBJ2-7; 8 bases map to TRBD2. The CDR3 is 14 residues long. Trimming cost V 5 bases and J 6 bases; bases outside gene matches: 9. Germline V gene lookup returns CDR1 MNHEY and CDR2 SVGAGI. The CDR3 sequence is CASSRLGTRGEQYF. The DNA of the CDR3 is TGTGCCAGCAGTCGCCTGGGGACTAGAGGCGAGCAGTACTTC.

The chain carries TRBV28 and TRBJ1-2, with 7 bases aligning to TRBD1. The CDR3 has 14 amino acids. V was clipped by 5 bases and J by 3 bases; unmatched bases: 6. The germline V gene has CDR1 MDHEN and CDR2 SYDVKM. The CDR3 reads CASSPPQGHYGYTF. The CDR3 DNA is TGTGCCAGCAGTCCCCCACAGGGGCACTATGGCTACACCTTC.

This chain links TRBV14 with TRBJ2-5; D uncertain. The V gene lost 6 bases and the J gene lost 4 bases, with 18 bases spanning the gap. Per the germline V gene, CDR1 is SGHDN and CDR2 is FVKESK. The CDR3 extends over 15 amino acids. CDR3 loop: CASSPLVSDRETQYF. For the CDR3, the DNA is TGTGCCAGCAGTCCTCTTGTTTCCGATAGAGAGACCCAGTACTTC.

The CDR3 sequence: CASSPQLAGGSNEQFF. The CDR3 DNA reads TGTGCCAGCAGCCCCCAACTAGCGGGGGGGTCGAATGAGCAGTTCTTC. J is TRBJ2-1 and V is TRBV7-3, with 13 bases identical to TRBD2. The CDR3 loop spans 16 amino acids. With V trimmed by 5 bases and J by 7 bases, 8 bases remained unmatched. In germline, CDR1 is SGHTA, CDR2 FQGTGA.

The chain carries TRBV5-6 and TRBJ1-6; 7 bases are a match to TRBD1. The V segment lost 4 bases and the J segment 8 bases; nucleotides outside the gene matches: 9. The CDR3 has 15 residues. Germline CDR1 reads SGHDT; CDR2 reads YYEEEE. CDR3 DNA sequence: TGTGCCAGCAGCGCCCCGACAGGGCGCGATTCACCCCTCCACTTT. This gives the protein CASSAPTGRDSPLHF.

A note on this clone: Other DNA sequences in the sample encode the same CDR3. This sequence joins TRBV5-4 and TRBJ2-7; possible D gene TRBD2, 6 bases. V lost 0 bases, J lost 0 bases, and 7 bases lay in between. The CDR3 loop spans 14 amino acids. The germline gives CDR1 SGHNT, CDR2 YYREEE (reference sequence). The CDR3 spells CASSLGGDSYEQYF. The CDR3 DNA reads as TGTGCCAGCAGCTTGGGCGGGGACTCCTACGAGCAGTACTTC.

V and J are TRBV25-1 and TRBJ2-7; D is undetermined. With 1 base removed from V and 6 bases from J, the gap between germline ends came to 13 bases. The germline CDR1 and CDR2 sequences are MGHDK and SYGVNS. The CDR3 loop spans 14 amino acids. The CDR3 coding sequence is TGTGCCAGCAGTGAATGGCAAGCTAAGGCCGAGCAGTACTTC. It yields the protein CASSEWQAKAEQYF.